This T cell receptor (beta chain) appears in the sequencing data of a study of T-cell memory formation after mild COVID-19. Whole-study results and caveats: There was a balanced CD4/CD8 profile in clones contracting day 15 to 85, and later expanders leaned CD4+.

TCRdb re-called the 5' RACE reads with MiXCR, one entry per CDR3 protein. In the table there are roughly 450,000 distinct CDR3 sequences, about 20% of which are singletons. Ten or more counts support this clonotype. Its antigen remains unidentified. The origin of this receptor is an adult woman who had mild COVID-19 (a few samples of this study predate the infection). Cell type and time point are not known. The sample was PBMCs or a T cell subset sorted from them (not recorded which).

For the CDR3, the DNA is TGTGCCAGCAGTTCAGGGGACACTGAAGCTTTCTTT. Protein: CASSSGDTEAFF. The chain joins TRBV6-5 to TRBJ1-1; a possible D gene is TRBD1 (6 bases). CDR1 is MNHEY and CDR2 is SVGAGI in the germline V gene. The CDR3 is 12 residues long. The V and J ends lost 4 bases and 3 bases respectively, with 6 bases between them.